Sequencing of this TCR beta chain was carried out in a study of blood T cell repertoires in COVID-19. The table came from immunoSEQ multiplex PCR; TCRdb's copy has only in-frame clones and leaves some out. In the table there are fewer than 350,000 clones, 87% of which are singletons. Germline V gene data show CDR1 as ENHRY and CDR2 as SYGVKD. There are 12 residues in the CDR3. After removal of 10 bases from V and 3 bases from J, the junction contained 3 bases not matched to a gene. This clonotype originated in a man aged 30 to 45 with COVID-19, enrolled during active disease. The chain has TRBV10-3 and TRBJ1-1, with TRBD1 identical over 9 bases. The sequenced sample was peripheral blood. CDR3 residues: CATGQGDTEAFF. CDR3 in DNA: TGTGCCACGGGACAGGGTGACACTGAAGCTTTCTTT.